This is a list of T cell receptor beta chains from one sample in a study of Graves' ophthalmopathy and Graves' hyperthyroidism. TCRdb re-called the multiplex PCR reads with MiXCR, one entry per CDR3 protein. The data hold about 620,000 distinct CDR3 sequences, with about a fifth observed a single time. Specimen: peripheral blood. All receptors derive from a woman younger than 35 with stable Graves' hyperthyroidism. Some clones in this sample may be carry-over from other donors' samples. The CDR3 runs from the conserved cysteine through the conserved F or W. D genes are given only for firm matches. For some rows the clone size is stated as once, few or many, or as a class when expanded; others skip it.

clone_size,j_call,v_call,d_call,cdr3_nt,cdr3_aa
.,TRBJ2-7,TRBV4-1,.,TGCGCCAGCAGCCGGAGCCTCAGCGGTCCCACCTACGAGCAGTACTTC,CASSRSLSGPTYEQYF
.,TRBJ1-6,TRBV3-1,TRBD1,TGTGCCAGCAGCCAAGGCGCCAGGGGGCCCAATAATTCACCCCTCCACTTT,CASSQGARGPNNSPLHF
many,TRBJ2-5,TRBV12-3/TRBV12-4,TRBD2,TGTGCCAGCAGTTGGACTAGATGGTCCCAGTACTTC,CASSWTRWSQYF
few,TRBJ1-2,TRBV9,.,TGTGCCAGCAGCCCGAGTCTGGTTTCCTATGGCTACACCTTC,CASSPSLVSYGYTF
many,TRBJ2-2,TRBV14,.,TGTGCCAGCAGCCGCTCCTTATCCGGGGAGCTGTTTTTT,CASSRSLSGELFF
.,TRBJ2-5,TRBV7-8,TRBD2,TGTGCCAGCAGCCTATCTGAGCGGGACCTCCAAGAGACCCAGTACTTC,CASSLSERDLQETQYF
many,TRBJ1-1,TRBV6-5,.,TGTGCCAGCAGTTACTCATGGAAGAACACTGAAGCTTTCTTT,CASSYSWKNTEAFF
many,TRBJ2-5,TRBV6-2/TRBV6-3,.,TGTGCCAGCAGTTACTCAGAGCAAGAGACCCAGTACTTC,CASSYSEQETQYF
many,TRBJ1-5,TRBV10-3,.,TGTGCCATCAGTAACGACGGGGAAAATCAGCCCCAGCATTTT,CAISNDGENQPQHF
many,TRBJ1-1,TRBV6-5,.,TGTGCCAGCAGCGCCCACCCCCAGACCATGAACACTGAAGCTTTCTTT,CASSAHPQTMNTEAFF
few,TRBJ2-7,TRBV6-2/TRBV6-3,.,TGTGCCAGCAGTTACGAGACTAGGTACGAGCAGTACTTC,CASSYETRYEQYF
.,TRBJ2-7,TRBV11-2,TRBD2,TGTGCCAGCAGCTCAATACGACTAGCGGGAGAGGGTTTCGAGCAGTACTTC,CASSSIRLAGEGFEQYF
few,TRBJ2-2,TRBV6-1,.,TGTGCCAGCAGTGAATCCTACACCGGGGAGCTGTTTTTT,CASSESYTGELFF
many,TRBJ2-2,TRBV15,.,TGTGCCACCAGCAGAGGGGAGCTACCGAACACCGGGGAGCTGTTTTTT,CATSRGELPNTGELFF